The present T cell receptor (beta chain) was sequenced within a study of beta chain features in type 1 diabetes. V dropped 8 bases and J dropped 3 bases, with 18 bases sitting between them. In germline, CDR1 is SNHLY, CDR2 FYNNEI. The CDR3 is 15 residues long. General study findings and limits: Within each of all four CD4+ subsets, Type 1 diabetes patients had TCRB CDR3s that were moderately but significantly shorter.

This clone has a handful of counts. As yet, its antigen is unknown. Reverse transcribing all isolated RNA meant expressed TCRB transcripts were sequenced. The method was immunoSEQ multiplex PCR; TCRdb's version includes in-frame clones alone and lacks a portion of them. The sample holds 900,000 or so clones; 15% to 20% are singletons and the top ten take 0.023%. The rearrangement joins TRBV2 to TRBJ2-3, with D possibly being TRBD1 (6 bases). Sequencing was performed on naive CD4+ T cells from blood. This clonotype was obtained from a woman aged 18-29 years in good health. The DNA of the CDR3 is TGTGCCAGCGTTGGGCAACAGGGTTGGACAGATACGCAGTATTTT. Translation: CASVGQQGWTDTQYF. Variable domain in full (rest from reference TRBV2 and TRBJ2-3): EPEVTQTPSHQVTQMGQEVILRCVPISNHLYFYWYRQILGQKVEFLVSFYNNEISEKSEIFDDQFSVERPDGSNFTLKIRSTKLEDSAMYFCASVGQQGWTDTQYFGPGTRLTVL.